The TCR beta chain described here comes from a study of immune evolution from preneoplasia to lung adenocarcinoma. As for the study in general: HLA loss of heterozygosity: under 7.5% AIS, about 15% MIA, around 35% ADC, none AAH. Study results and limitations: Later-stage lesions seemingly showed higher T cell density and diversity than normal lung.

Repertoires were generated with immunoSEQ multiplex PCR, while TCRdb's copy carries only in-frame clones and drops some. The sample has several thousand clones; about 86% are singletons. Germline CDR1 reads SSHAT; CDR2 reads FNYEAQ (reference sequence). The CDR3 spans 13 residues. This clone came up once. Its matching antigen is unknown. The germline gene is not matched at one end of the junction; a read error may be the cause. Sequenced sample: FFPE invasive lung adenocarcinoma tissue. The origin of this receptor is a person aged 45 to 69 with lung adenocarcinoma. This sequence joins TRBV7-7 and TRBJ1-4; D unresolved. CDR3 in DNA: TGTGCTAGCAGCTTAGGGTTCGGGGAAAAACTGTTTTTT. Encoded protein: CASSLGFGEKLFF.